These 8 T cell receptor beta chains share one sample of origin, sequenced in a study of graft-versus-host responses after intestinal transplantation. The assay was immunoSEQ multiplex PCR, and TCRdb's table has in-frame clones only and misses some. This table has approximately 85,000 clones, roughly 91% appearing once. Their specific antigens are unknown. The input for sequencing was unstimulated CD8+ T cells sorted from spleen or lymph node cells, taken before transplant. These receptor sequences come from a human donor who was the organ donor for an intestinal transplant.

The chain couples TRBV30 to TRBJ2-5, with no clear D. Trimming shortened V by 0 bases and J by 5 bases, and 4 bases separated the two germline ends. The CDR3 has 11 residues. Germline CDR1 and CDR2: GTSNPN and SVGIG (reference sequence). The CDR3 DNA reads as TGTGCCTGGAGTGTCGGTGAGACCCAGTACTTC. Protein product: CAWSVGETQYF.

This chain joins TRBV2 and TRBJ2-5, with 10 bases that match TRBD2. With 6 bases clipped from V and 1 base from J, the junction kept 5 bases outside the gene matches. The germline CDR1 and CDR2 sequences are SNHLY and FYNNEI. This CDR3 contains 15 residues. The CDR3 region has the DNA TGTGCCAGCAGGTCGATAGCGGGGGGCCAAGAGACCCAGTACTTC. Amino acid sequence: CASRSIAGGQETQYF. The whole variable domain, remainder taken from reference TRBV2 and TRBJ2-5, is EPEVTQTPSHQVTQMGQEVILRCVPISNHLYFYWYRQILGQKVEFLVSFYNNEISEKSEIFDDQFSVERPDGSNFTLKIRSTKLEDSAMYFCASRSIAGGQETQYFGPGTRLLVL.

V and J are TRBV5-5 and TRBJ2-2; D is undetermined. Germline V lookup: CDR1 SGHKS, CDR2 YYEKEE (reference sequence). Trimming cost V 4 bases and J 1 base, with 5 bases left between them. The length of the CDR3 is 13 residues. DNA for the CDR3: TGTGCCAGCAGCCAGAAGAACACCGGGGAGCTGTTTTTT. Protein product: CASSQKNTGELFF.

V usage is TRBV4-3 and J usage is TRBJ1-4; D ambiguous. The V end lost 0 bases, the J end lost 1 base, and 9 bases lay between the germline ends. Germline V CDR1 and CDR2: LGHNA, YSLEER. This CDR3 contains 16 residues. The CDR3 DNA follows: TGCGCCAGCAGCCAAGATCTGGCAGGAACTAATGAAAAACTGTTTTTT. Amino acid sequence: CASSQDLAGTNEKLFF.

The rearrangement uses TRBV7-3 and TRBJ2-1, with 7 positions matching TRBD1. This CDR3 contains 15 residues. In germline, CDR1 is SGHTA, CDR2 FQGTGA. V trimming: 2 bases; J trimming: 4 bases; junction bases outside the gene matches: 5. The chain's CDR3 is CASSLRDSLYNEQFF. The CDR3 DNA follows: TGTGCCAGCAGCTTACGGGACAGTCTATACAATGAGCAGTTCTTC.

The chain carries TRBV13 and TRBJ2-1; 10 bases fit TRBD2. Germline CDR1 PRHDT, CDR2 FYEKMQ (reference sequence). CDR3 length: 16 residues. The trim removed 1 base at V and 4 bases at J, leaving 4 bases unmatched. The CDR3 bases are TGTGCCAGCAGCTTAGCCGGGACTAGCGATTACAATGAGCAGTTCTTC. Protein sequence: CASSLAGTSDYNEQFF.

The gene calls are TRBV5-3 and TRBJ2-5; perhaps TRBD2 as D (6 bases). TRBV5-3 is placed among ORFs of uncertain function. Trimming stripped 8 bases from V and 7 bases from J, with 21 bases between. The CDR3 consists of 14 residues. The DNA for the CDR3 is TGTGCCAGGCTGTTAGTAGCGGCCCCCAGGACCCAGTACTTC. As protein: CARLLVAAPRTQYF.

The chain employs TRBV5-1 and TRBJ2-7; possible D gene TRBD2, 6 bases. The ends were cut back, 4 bases at V and 0 bases at J, with 17 bases in the middle. Germline-derived CDR1 and CDR2 are SGHRS and YFSETQ. The CDR3 extends over 16 amino acids. The CDR3 here is CASSAPGGTSSYEQYF. In nucleotides, the CDR3 is TGCGCCAGCAGCGCCCCCGGGGGTACTAGCTCCTACGAGCAGTACTTC.